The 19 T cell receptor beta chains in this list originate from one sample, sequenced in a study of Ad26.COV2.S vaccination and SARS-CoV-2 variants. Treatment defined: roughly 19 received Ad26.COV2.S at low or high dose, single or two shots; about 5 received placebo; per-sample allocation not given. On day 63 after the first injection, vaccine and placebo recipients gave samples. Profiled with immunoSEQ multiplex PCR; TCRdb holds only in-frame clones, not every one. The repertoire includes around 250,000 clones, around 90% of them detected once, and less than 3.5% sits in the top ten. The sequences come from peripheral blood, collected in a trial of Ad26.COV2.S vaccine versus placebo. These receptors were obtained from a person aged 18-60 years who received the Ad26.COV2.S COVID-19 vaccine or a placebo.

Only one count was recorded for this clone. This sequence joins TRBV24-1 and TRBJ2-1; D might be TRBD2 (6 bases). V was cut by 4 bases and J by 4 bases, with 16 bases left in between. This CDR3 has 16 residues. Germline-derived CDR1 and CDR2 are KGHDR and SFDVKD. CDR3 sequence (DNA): TGTGCCACCAGTGACCCCGGGGGAAGGACTTACAATGAGCAGTTCTTC. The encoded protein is CATSDPGGRTYNEQFF.

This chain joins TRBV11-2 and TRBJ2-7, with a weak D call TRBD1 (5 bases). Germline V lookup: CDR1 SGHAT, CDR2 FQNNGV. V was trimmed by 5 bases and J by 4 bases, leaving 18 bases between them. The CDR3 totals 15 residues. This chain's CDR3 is CASSLLVWGAYEQYF. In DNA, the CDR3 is TGTGCCAGCAGCCTCTTGGTGTGGGGCGCGTACGAGCAGTACTTC.

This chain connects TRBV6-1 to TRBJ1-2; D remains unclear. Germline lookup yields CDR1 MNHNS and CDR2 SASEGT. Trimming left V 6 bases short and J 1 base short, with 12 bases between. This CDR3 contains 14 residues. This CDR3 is CASSLGGSNYGYTF. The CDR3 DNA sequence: TGTGCCAGCAGCCTCGGAGGAAGTAACTATGGCTACACCTTC.

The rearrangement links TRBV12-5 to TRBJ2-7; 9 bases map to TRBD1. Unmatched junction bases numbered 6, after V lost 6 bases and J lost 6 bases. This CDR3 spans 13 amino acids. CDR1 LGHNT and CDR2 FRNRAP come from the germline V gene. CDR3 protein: CASGGTGYSEQYF. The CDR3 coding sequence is TGTGCTAGTGGAGGGACAGGGTACAGCGAGCAGTACTTC.

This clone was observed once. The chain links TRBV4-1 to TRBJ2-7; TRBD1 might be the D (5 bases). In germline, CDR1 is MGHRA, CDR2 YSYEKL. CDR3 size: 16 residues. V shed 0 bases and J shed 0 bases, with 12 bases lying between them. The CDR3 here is CASSQDTRQRSYEQYF. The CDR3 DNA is TGCGCCAGCAGCCAAGATACGCGACAGCGCTCCTACGAGCAGTACTTC.

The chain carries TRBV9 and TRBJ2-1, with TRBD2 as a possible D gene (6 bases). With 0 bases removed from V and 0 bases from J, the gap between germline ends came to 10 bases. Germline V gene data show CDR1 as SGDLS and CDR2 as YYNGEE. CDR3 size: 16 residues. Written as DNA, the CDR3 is TGTGCCAGCAGCGTAGAGGGTAGCGGCTCCTACAATGAGCAGTTCTTC. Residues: CASSVEGSGSYNEQFF.

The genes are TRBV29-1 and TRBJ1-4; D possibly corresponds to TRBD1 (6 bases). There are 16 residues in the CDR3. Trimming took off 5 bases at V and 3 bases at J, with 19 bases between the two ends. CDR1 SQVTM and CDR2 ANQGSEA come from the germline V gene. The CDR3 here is CSVRGAPGRANEKLFF. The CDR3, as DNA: TGCAGCGTTCGGGGGGCCCCCGGACGGGCTAATGAAAAACTGTTTTTT.

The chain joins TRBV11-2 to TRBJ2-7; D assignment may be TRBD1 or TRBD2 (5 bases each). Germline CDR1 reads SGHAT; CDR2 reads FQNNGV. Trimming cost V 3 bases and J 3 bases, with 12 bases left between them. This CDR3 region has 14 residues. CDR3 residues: CASSFGGPNYEQYF. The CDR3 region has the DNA TGTGCCAGCAGCTTTGGGGGACCGAACTACGAGCAGTACTTC.

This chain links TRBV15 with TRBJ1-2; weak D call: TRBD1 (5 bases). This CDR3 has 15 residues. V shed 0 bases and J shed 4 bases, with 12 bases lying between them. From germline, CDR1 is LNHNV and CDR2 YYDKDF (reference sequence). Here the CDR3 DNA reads TGTGCCACCAGCAGAGATTTGGGGGGAAGCTATGGCTACACCTTC. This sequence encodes CATSRDLGGSYGYTF.

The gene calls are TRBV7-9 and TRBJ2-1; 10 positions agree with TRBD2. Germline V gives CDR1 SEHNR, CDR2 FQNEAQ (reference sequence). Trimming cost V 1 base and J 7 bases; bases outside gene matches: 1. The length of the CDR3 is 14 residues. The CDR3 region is CASSLGLAGNEQFF. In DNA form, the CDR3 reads TGTGCCAGCAGCTTAGGACTAGCGGGTAATGAGCAGTTCTTC.

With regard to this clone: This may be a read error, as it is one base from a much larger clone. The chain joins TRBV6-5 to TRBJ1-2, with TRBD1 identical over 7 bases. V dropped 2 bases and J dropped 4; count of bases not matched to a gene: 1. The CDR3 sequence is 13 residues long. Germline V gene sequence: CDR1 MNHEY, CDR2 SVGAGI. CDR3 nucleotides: TGTGCCAGCAGTTACAAGGGGGCCTATGGCTACACCTTC. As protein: CASSYKGAYGYTF.

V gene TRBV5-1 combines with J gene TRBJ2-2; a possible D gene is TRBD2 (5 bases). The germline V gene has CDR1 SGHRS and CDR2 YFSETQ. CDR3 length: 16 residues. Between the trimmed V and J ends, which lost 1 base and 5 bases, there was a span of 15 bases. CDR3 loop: CASSLFTGSRTGELFF. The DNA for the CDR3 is TGCGCCAGCAGCTTGTTCACGGGGTCGAGAACCGGGGAGCTGTTTTTT.

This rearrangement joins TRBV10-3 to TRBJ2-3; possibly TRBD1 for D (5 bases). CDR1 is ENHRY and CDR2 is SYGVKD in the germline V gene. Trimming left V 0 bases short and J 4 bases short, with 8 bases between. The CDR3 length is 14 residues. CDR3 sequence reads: CAISESGVADTQYF. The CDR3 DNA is TGTGCCATCAGTGAGTCAGGGGTGGCAGATACGCAGTATTTT.

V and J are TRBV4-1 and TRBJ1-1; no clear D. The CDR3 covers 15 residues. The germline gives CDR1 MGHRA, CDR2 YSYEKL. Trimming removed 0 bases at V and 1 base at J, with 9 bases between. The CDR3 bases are TGCGCCAGCAGCCAAGACCCGTCGTCGAACACTGAAGCTTTCTTT. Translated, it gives CASSQDPSSNTEAFF.

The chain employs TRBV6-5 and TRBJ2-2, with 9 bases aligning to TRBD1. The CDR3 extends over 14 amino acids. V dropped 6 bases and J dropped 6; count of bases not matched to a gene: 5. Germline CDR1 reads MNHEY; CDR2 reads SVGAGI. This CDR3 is CASRQGAGAGELFF. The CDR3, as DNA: TGTGCCAGCAGACAGGGGGCAGGTGCCGGGGAGCTGTTTTTT.

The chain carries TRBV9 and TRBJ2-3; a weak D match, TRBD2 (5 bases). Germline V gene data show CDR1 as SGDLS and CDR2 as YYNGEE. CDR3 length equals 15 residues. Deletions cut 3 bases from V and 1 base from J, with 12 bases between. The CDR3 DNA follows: TGTGCCAGCAGCGCCAACGGACTCGGCACAGATACGCAGTATTTT. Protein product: CASSANGLGTDTQYF.

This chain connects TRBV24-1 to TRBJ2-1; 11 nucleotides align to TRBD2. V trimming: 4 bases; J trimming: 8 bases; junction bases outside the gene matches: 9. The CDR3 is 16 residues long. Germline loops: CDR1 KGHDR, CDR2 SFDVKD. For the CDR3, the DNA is TGTGCCACCAGTGACTCCCTAGCGGGGGGACGGGATGAGCAGTTCTTC. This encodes CATSDSLAGGRDEQFF.

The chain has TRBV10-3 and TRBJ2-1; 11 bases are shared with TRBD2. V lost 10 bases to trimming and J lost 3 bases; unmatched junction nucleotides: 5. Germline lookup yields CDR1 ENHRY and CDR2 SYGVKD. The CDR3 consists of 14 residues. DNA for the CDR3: TGTGCCACGTTAGCGGGGGGGATCTACAATGAGCAGTTCTTC. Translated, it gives CATLAGGIYNEQFF.

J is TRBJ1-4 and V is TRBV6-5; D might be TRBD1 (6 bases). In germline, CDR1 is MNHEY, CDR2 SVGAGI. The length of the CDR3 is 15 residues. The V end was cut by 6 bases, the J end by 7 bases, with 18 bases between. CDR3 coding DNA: TGTGCCAGCAGGCCCCAGGGGATTCGGAGTGAAAAACTGTTTTTT. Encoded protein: CASRPQGIRSEKLFF.